The rows below give T cell receptor beta chains drawn from one sample of a study of T cells expressing NK-cell markers. Reanalyzing the 5' RACE reads, TCRdb keeps one entry per CDR3 protein, without DNA. The listing contains about 550,000 distinct CDR3 sequences. Sequencing was performed on blood T cells: a sorted CD56 or NKG2C T cell subset, CD4+ or CD8+ T cells, or bulk PBMC T cells (not recorded which). The receptors come from a young man in good health. Both conserved end residues are part of each CDR3.

v_gene	j_gene	CDR3aa
TRBV5-1	TRBJ2-5	CASSLSVRTSRLAQYF
TRBV27	TRBJ1-2	CASGDRAGDGYTF
TRBV4-3	TRBJ2-2	CASSQGAGNTGELFF
TRBV20-1	TRBJ1-1	CSAPQGVNTEAFF
TRBV28	TRBJ2-1	CASSLVGLAGAHEQFF
TRBV4-2	TRBJ2-3	CASRTSPNTDTQYF
TRBV7-2	TRBJ2-1	CASRRSPRFEQFF
TRBV29-1	TRBJ2-1	CSVDPVGGGNEQFF
TRBV5-1	TRBJ2-5	CASSSLSIQETQYF
TRBV5-1	TRBJ2-1	CASRSGLAGGSYNEQFF
TRBV27	TRBJ2-1	CASSLRVRGPWQFF
TRBV19	TRBJ2-1	CASSIDSGRPYSYNEQFF
TRBV29-1	TRBJ2-5	CSVALQETQYF
TRBV20-1	TRBJ2-5	CSALIAGGPARETQYF
TRBV5-6	TRBJ2-7	CASSLNALWVSDEQYF
TRBV5-5	TRBJ1-4	CASSLEGAFEKLFF
TRBV2	TRBJ2-5	CASSTPSGKETQYF
TRBV10-2	TRBJ2-1	CASSESGMGGAPSEQFF
TRBV28	TRBJ1-5	CASTRQGRQPQHF
TRBV5-5	TRBJ2-1	CASSLGDSYEQFF
TRBV18	TRBJ2-1	CASSPPTILRVEQFF
TRBV27	TRBJ1-2	CASSGRVSEGYTF
TRBV20-1	TRBJ1-3	CSARGTGPIPGNTIYF
TRBV27	TRBJ2-3	CASSLSTSGADTQYF
TRBV9	TRBJ1-1	CASSVAGGRAVAEAFF
TRBV29-1	TRBJ2-7	CSVEGTGNIYEQYF
TRBV18	TRBJ2-3	CASSPQGIPDTQYF
TRBV25-1	TRBJ2-7	CASSESGLAHEQYF
TRBV24-1	TRBJ2-1	CATSDQGQANYNEQFF
TRBV29-1	TRBJ2-1	CSGRDRNEQFF
TRBV6-1	TRBJ2-2	CASSALAGDLAGELFF
TRBV12-3/TRBV12-4	TRBJ1-5	CASSSDRVNQPQHF
TRBV14	TRBJ2-1	CASSQSIGQGYNEQFF
TRBV20-1	TRBJ1-2	CSAPVNYGYTF
TRBV6-5	TRBJ2-7	CASSYRVYEQYF